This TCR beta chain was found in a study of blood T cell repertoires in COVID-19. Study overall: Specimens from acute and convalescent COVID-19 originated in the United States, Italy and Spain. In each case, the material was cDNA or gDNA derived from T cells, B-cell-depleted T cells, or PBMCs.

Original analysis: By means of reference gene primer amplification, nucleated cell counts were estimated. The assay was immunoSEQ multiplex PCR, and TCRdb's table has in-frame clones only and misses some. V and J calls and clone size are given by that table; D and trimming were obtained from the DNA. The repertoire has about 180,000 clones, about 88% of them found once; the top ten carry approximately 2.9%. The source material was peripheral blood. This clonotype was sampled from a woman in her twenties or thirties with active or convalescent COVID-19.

The chain's CDR3 is CASSSYGRNEQFF. In nucleotides, the CDR3 is TGTGCCAGCAGCTCCTACGGGAGGAATGAGCAGTTCTTC. The chain recombines TRBV7-2 with TRBJ2-1, with 7 positions matching TRBD2. The CDR3 extends over 13 amino acids. With 4 bases clipped from V and 7 bases from J, the junction kept 4 bases outside the gene matches. Germline V gene lookup returns CDR1 SGHTA and CDR2 FQGNSA.